The present entry profiles one T cell receptor (beta chain) with its context. The target antigen is unknown. Amplification targeted TCR beta CDR3 regions from RNA transcripts. The HTBI primer set served for first-round RT-PCR of the TCR CDR3. MiXCR, run by TCRdb on the multiplex PCR reads, gives a single entry per CDR3 protein. There are approximately 710,000 distinct CDR3 sequences in the sample; roughly 17% occur only once, and roughly 15% lies in the top ten. The sample comes from a study of T cells in Graves' hyperthyroidism and ophthalmopathy. Study-wide context: Once the initial diagnosis was made, peripheral blood was obtained before any treatment.

Regarding the study as a whole: Blood also held most thyroid clonotypes expanded beyond 0.001. A model using 13 V-J features told ophthalmopathy apart from stable hyperthyroidism.

The sample was blood. This clonotype originated in a man aged 50 to 59 with Graves' hyperthyroidism.

As DNA, the CDR3 is TGTGCCAGTAGTATTACGACTAGCCGCGAGCAGTACTTC. Protein: CASSITTSREQYF. The rearrangement joins TRBV19 to TRBJ2-7; 7 nucleotides match TRBD2. Germline V gene lookup returns CDR1 LNHDA and CDR2 SQIVND (reference sequence). Unmatched junction bases numbered 5, after V lost 3 bases and J lost 6 bases. This CDR3 is built from 13 residues.